One and the same sample provided the 30 T cell receptor beta chains below, sequenced in a study of beta chain features in type 1 diabetes. Points from the study as a whole: All four CD4+ subsets from Type 1 diabetes patients carried moderately but significantly shorter TCRB CDR3s.

Their target antigens are unknown. Sequencing targeted expressed TCRB transcripts, as all isolated RNA had been reverse transcribed. The repertoire was sequenced with immunoSEQ multiplex PCR; TCRdb's copy has only in-frame clones and lacks some. Here the sample spans 500,000 to 850,000 clones, more than 12% being singletons. The sample taken for sequencing was naive CD4+ T cells from blood. Every receptor here comes from a man younger than 35 with type 1 diabetes.

This clone was counted between two and nine times. The CDR3 protein is CASSLRDPGQPQHF. Here the CDR3 DNA reads TGTGCCAGCAGCTTACGAGACCCCGGCCAGCCCCAGCATTTT. The V and J genes are TRBV7-2 and TRBJ1-5; no firm D call. The CDR3 is 14 amino acids. CDR1 and CDR2 (germline): SGHTA, FQGNSA. V lost 2 bases, J lost 7 bases, and 12 bases lay in between.

This clone was seen a few times. J is TRBJ1-2 and V is TRBV4-3, with no clear D. This CDR3 is 13 amino acids long. From germline, CDR1 is LGHNA and CDR2 YSLEER. The V and J ends lost 2 bases and 8 bases respectively, with 12 bases between them. The CDR3 nucleotides are TGCGCCAGCAGCCAATATCCGGCGGGGGGCTACACCTTC. Translating gives CASSQYPAGGYTF.

This clone showed up many times. This chain links TRBV10-3 with TRBJ2-3; D gene uncertain. This CDR3 has 11 amino acids. Deletions cut 3 bases from V and 8 bases from J, with 6 bases between. Germline-derived CDR1 and CDR2 are ENHRY and SYGVKD. This chain's CDR3 is CAISDSGTQYF. Here the CDR3 DNA reads TGTGCCATCAGTGATTCTGGTACGCAGTATTTT.

In its sample, this clone was seen a few times. V gene TRBV20-1 combines with J gene TRBJ2-7; no definite D call. Germline CDR1 reads DFQATT; CDR2 reads SNEGSKA (reference sequence). Trimming removed 0 bases at V and 4 bases at J, with 4 bases between. The CDR3 sequence is 11 residues long. The chain's CDR3 is CSARERYEQYF. Here the CDR3 DNA reads TGCAGTGCTAGAGAGAGATACGAGCAGTACTTC.

The J gene is TRBJ2-7, the V gene TRBV11-1; 7 nucleotides align to TRBD1. Germline lookup yields CDR1 SGHAT and CDR2 FQDESV (reference sequence). There are 14 residues in the CDR3. The V and J ends lost 5 bases and 1 base, in that order; junction bases with no gene match: 5. The CDR3 reads CASSVRDSSYEQYF. The CDR3 DNA sequence: TGTGCCAGCAGCGTTAGGGACAGTTCCTACGAGCAGTACTTC.

This clone was detected only a few times. The rearrangement joins TRBV11-2 to TRBJ1-1; D remains unclear. Trimming removed 1 base at V and 9 bases at J, with 12 bases between. Germline CDR1 is SGHAT and CDR2 is FQNNGV. The CDR3 length is 13 residues. Here the CDR3 DNA reads TGTGCCAGCAGCTTAGTCGTAAGTTTCCAAGCTTTCTTT. Translated: CASSLVVSFQAFF.

This CDR3 is CAVARDSLNTEAFF. As DNA, the CDR3 is TGTGCCGTAGCCCGGGACTCTTTGAACACTGAAGCTTTCTTT. The chain recombines TRBV5-4 with TRBJ1-1; maybe TRBD1 (5 bases). CDR3 length: 14 amino acids. Germline lookup yields CDR1 SGHNT and CDR2 YYREEE (reference sequence). V shed 10 bases and J shed 0 bases, with 16 bases lying between them.

The J gene is TRBJ2-1, the V gene TRBV29-1; D uncertain. CDR1 is SQVTM, CDR2 ANQGSEA, per germline. This CDR3 spans 12 amino acids. V lost 0 bases, J lost 3 bases, and 3 bases lay in between. This chain's CDR3 is CSVEDRYNEQFF. CDR3 nucleotides: TGCAGCGTTGAAGATCGCTACAATGAGCAGTTCTTC.

The V gene is TRBV30, the J gene TRBJ2-1; 9 bases align to TRBD1. CDR1 is GTSNPN and CDR2 is SVGIG in the germline V gene (reference sequence). This CDR3 is built from 15 residues. V was clipped by 4 bases and J by 4 bases; unmatched bases: 8. The CDR3 DNA sequence: TGTGCCTGGACCCCGGGACAGGGAACATACAATGAGCAGTTCTTC. Protein: CAWTPGQGTYNEQFF. Full variable domain (remainder filled in from reference TRBV30 and TRBJ2-1): SQTIHQWPATLVQPVGSPLSLECTVEGTSNPNLYWYRQAAGRGLQLLFYSVGIGQISSEVPQNLSASRPQDRQFILSSKKLLLSDSGFYLCAWTPGQGTYNEQFFGPGTRLTVL.

This clone was picked up a small number of times. The V gene is TRBV4-1, the J gene TRBJ2-7, with 13 bases identical to TRBD2. The CDR3 runs to 15 residues. Germline CDR1 is MGHRA and CDR2 is YSYEKL. Trimming took 4 bases from V and 2 from J; bases not matched to a gene: 2. CDR3 sequence: CASSRGTSGTYEQYF. CDR3 nucleotides: TGCGCCAGCAGCCGCGGGACTAGCGGGACCTACGAGCAGTACTTC.

The J gene is TRBJ2-5, the V gene TRBV5-4, with 7 bases aligning to TRBD1. CDR1 and CDR2 (germline): SGHNT, YYREEE (reference sequence). V trimming: 4 bases; J trimming: 2 bases; junction bases outside the gene matches: 5. The length of the CDR3 is 14 residues. The CDR3 coding sequence is TGTGCCAGCAGCCAGGTGGACAGGCAAGAGACCCAGTACTTC. Its translation: CASSQVDRQETQYF.

The chain employs TRBV7-9 and TRBJ2-4; 12 nucleotides match TRBD2. This CDR3 spans 15 amino acids. V shed 7 bases, J shed 8 bases, and the junction held 9 bases outside the gene matches. CDR1 is SEHNR, CDR2 FQNEAQ, per germline (reference sequence). The CDR3 sequence is CASNPELAGGHIQYF. Written as DNA, the CDR3 is TGTGCCAGCAACCCAGAACTAGCGGGAGGCCACATTCAGTACTTC.

Only a few counts were recorded for this clone. V is TRBV11-2 and J is TRBJ2-7; 13 nucleotides line up with TRBD2. The V gene's germline CDR1 is SGHAT and CDR2 FQNNGV. Trimming took 5 bases from V and 4 from J; bases not matched to a gene: 8. This CDR3 region has 16 residues. In DNA form, the CDR3 reads TGTGCCAGCAGCGCCAAACTAGCGGGGGGGACGTACGAGCAGTACTTC. Residues: CASSAKLAGGTYEQYF. Together with reference TRBV11-2 and TRBJ2-7, the CDR3 gives the full variable domain: EAGVAQSPRYKIIEKRQSVAFWCNPISGHATLYWYQQILGQGPKLLIQFQNNGVVDDSQLPKDRFSAERLKGVDSTLKIQPAKLEDSAVYLCASSAKLAGGTYEQYFGPGTRLTVT.

V usage is TRBV5-1 and J usage is TRBJ1-1; no clear D gene. V lost 0 bases, J lost 0 bases, and 12 bases lay in between. The CDR3 contains 16 residues. CDR1 and CDR2 (germline): SGHRS, YFSETQ. The CDR3 DNA reads as TGCGCCAGCAGCTTGGTCACGACCCACATGAACACTGAAGCTTTCTTT. Residues: CASSLVTTHMNTEAFF.

This rearrangement joins TRBV4-3 to TRBJ2-3; D unclear. This CDR3 has 16 amino acids. Germline CDR1 and CDR2: LGHNA and YSLEER. The V end lost 0 bases, the J end lost 0 bases, and 10 bases lay between the germline ends. Here the CDR3 reads CASSQEARTSTDTQYF. The CDR3 DNA reads as TGCGCCAGCAGCCAAGAAGCACGAACTAGCACAGATACGCAGTATTTT.

V is TRBV19 and J is TRBJ2-1; D is possibly TRBD1 (5 bases). The V end was cut by 1 base, the J end by 7 bases, with 8 bases between. Germline V gene data show CDR1 as LNHDA and CDR2 as SQIVND (reference sequence). This CDR3 is 13 amino acids long. CDR3 DNA sequence: TGTGCCAGTAGTATAGCCTCAGGGAATGAGCAGTTCTTC. Protein sequence: CASSIASGNEQFF.

This clone was recorded a few times. The V gene is TRBV11-2, the J gene TRBJ2-1; 9 bases are a match to TRBD1. Germline lookup yields CDR1 SGHAT and CDR2 FQNNGV. The CDR3 covers 16 residues. After removal of 2 bases from V and 4 bases from J, the junction contained 6 bases not matched to a gene. CDR3 sequence: CASSLRRDRAYNEQFF. The DNA for the CDR3 is TGTGCCAGCAGCTTACGCCGGGACAGGGCATACAATGAGCAGTTCTTC.

As concerns this clone: One end of the junction does not line up with germline, which may come from a read error. The rearrangement uses TRBV7-7 and TRBJ2-1; a weak D match, TRBD2 (6 bases). The CDR3 extends over 14 amino acids. In germline, CDR1 is SSHAT, CDR2 FNYEAQ (reference sequence). For the CDR3, the DNA is TGTGCTAGCAGTAGATCGGGGGTTTACAATGAGCAGTTCTTC. Translated, it gives CASSRSGVYNEQFF.

This clone was seen a few times. The chain links TRBV9 to TRBJ1-2; a weak D match, TRBD1 (5 bases). V lost 4 bases and J lost 4, with 11 bases in between. CDR1 is SGDLS and CDR2 is YYNGEE in the germline V gene. The CDR3 is 13 amino acids. DNA for the CDR3: TGTGCCAGCAGCCCAGGGACGACCTATGGCTACACCTTC. Encoded protein: CASSPGTTYGYTF.

This clone was counted a few times. This chain connects TRBV9 to TRBJ1-3; possible D gene TRBD1, 6 bases. Germline V CDR1 and CDR2: SGDLS, YYNGEE. V lost 0 bases, J lost 3 bases, and 10 bases lay in between. The CDR3 covers 15 residues. The CDR3 bases are TGTGCCAGCAGCGTAGTAGGGGGTCTTGGAAACACCATATATTTT. Residues: CASSVVGGLGNTIYF.

This clone was counted only a few times. The rearrangement uses TRBV21-1 and TRBJ1-2; TRBD1 was called by the table and not checked on the DNA. TRBV21-1 is a pseudogene. This CDR3 region has 14 residues. CDR3 sequence: CASSKRDRGYGYTF. The CDR3 DNA follows: TGTGCCAGCAGCAAAAGGGACAGGGGCTATGGCTACACCTTC.

This chain connects TRBV4-3 to TRBJ2-1; D may be TRBD2 (6 bases). Trimming stripped 0 bases from V and 5 bases from J, with 11 bases between. The CDR3 is 15 amino acids. The germline CDR1 and CDR2 sequences are LGHNA and YSLEER. CDR3 protein: CASSQELGGNNEQFF. The DNA of the CDR3 is TGCGCCAGCAGCCAAGAGCTGGGGGGAAACAATGAGCAGTTCTTC.

As for this clone: At the DNA level, this CDR3 is encoded by other sequences in the same sample as well. The CDR3 is CASSPGTDTEAFF. The DNA for the CDR3 is TGTGCCAGCTCCCCGGGCACTGACACTGAAGCTTTCTTT. The rearrangement links TRBV18 to TRBJ1-1; no clear D gene. Looked up from germline, CDR1 is KGHSH and CDR2 is LQKENI. The CDR3 extends over 13 amino acids. The V gene lost 6 bases and the J gene lost 3 bases, with 11 bases spanning the gap.

A word on this clone: At the DNA level, this CDR3 is encoded by other sequences in the same sample as well. The chain recombines TRBV27 with TRBJ2-1; D remains unclear. The CDR3 runs 14 residues. CDR1 and CDR2 (germline): MNHEY, SMNVEV (reference sequence). V dropped 2 bases and J dropped 8 bases, with 13 bases sitting between them. The CDR3 DNA reads as TGTGCCAGCAGTTTAGTGGTGGCCGGCGATGAGCAGTTCTTC. This sequence encodes CASSLVVAGDEQFF.

The J gene is TRBJ1-2, the V gene TRBV19; TRBD1 aligns across 10 bases. The V gene's germline CDR1 is LNHDA and CDR2 SQIVND (reference sequence). This CDR3 region has 13 residues. J was trimmed by 8 bases and V by 5 bases; bases with no gene match: 5. The CDR3 DNA reads TGTGCCAGTAGTTCCGGGACAGGGGAAGGCTACACCTTC. Encoded protein: CASSSGTGEGYTF.

The V call is TRBV9, the J call TRBJ2-2, with 8 bases fitting TRBD2. This CDR3 comprises 15 residues. V dropped 4 bases and J dropped 1; count of bases not matched to a gene: 3. Germline CDR1 is SGDLS and CDR2 is YYNGEE. The DNA of the CDR3 is TGTGCCAGCAGCTTCGGGGGGGTGAACACCGGGGAGCTGTTTTTT. Its protein product is CASSFGGVNTGELFF.

This clone has more than one count but fewer than ten. The chain is built from TRBV6-5 and TRBJ1-4; 7 nucleotides agree with TRBD1. Germline CDR1 MNHEY, CDR2 SVGAGI. V trimming: 5 bases; J trimming: 3 bases; junction bases outside the gene matches: 3. The CDR3 loop spans 14 amino acids. The CDR3 region is CASSPTGSNEKLFF. The CDR3 DNA reads as TGTGCCAGCAGTCCGACAGGGTCTAATGAAAAACTGTTTTTT.

The chain employs TRBV10-3 and TRBJ1-6; 8 nucleotides match TRBD1. With 6 bases clipped from V and 7 bases from J, the junction kept 8 bases outside the gene matches. The CDR3 is 15 residues long. Germline CDR1 reads ENHRY; CDR2 reads SYGVKD. CDR3 amino acids: CAIRADREGNSPLHF. The CDR3 nucleotides are TGTGCCATCAGGGCGGACAGGGAGGGCAATTCACCCCTCCACTTT.

This clone was observed a handful of times. Within the sample, other DNA sequences also encode this same CDR3. The genes are TRBV18 and TRBJ2-5, with D hard to call. The CDR3 contains 13 residues. Germline CDR1 and CDR2: KGHSH and LQKENI. The V and J ends lost 0 bases and 5 bases respectively, with 7 bases between them. CDR3 sequence: CASSPPVLETQYF. Here the CDR3 DNA reads TGTGCCAGCTCACCACCGGTTTTGGAGACCCAGTACTTC.

The chain combines TRBV7-9 with TRBJ1-2; D gene unclear. CDR3 length equals 14 residues. From germline, CDR1 is SEHNR and CDR2 FQNEAQ (reference sequence). V was clipped by 1 base and J by 4 bases, with 10 bases between them. The DNA of the CDR3 is TGTGCCAGCAGCTTAGTCCAGGATTCCTATGGCTACACCTTC. It specifies CASSLVQDSYGYTF.